The 30 T cell receptor beta chains in this list originate from one sample, sequenced in a study of T-cell reconstitution after alpha-beta-depleted transplantation in children. Unique molecular identifiers featured in how the TCRbeta library was prepared. TCRdb re-derived calls from the PCR reads in MiXCR, one entry per CDR3 protein. The sample lists 540,000 or so distinct CDR3 sequences; 23% were seen once. The sequences come from PBMCs, mostly from graft donor cells, collected 360 days after TCRalphabeta/CD19-depleted stem cell transplant. The receptors derive from a boy less than two years old who had a stem cell transplant for acute myeloid leukemia, so the T cells may come from the graft donor.

This clonotype was seen more than once but under ten times. This chain uses TRBV5-1 with TRBJ1-1, with D perhaps TRBD1 (5 bases). CDR3 length: 12 residues. Germline V gene lookup returns CDR1 SGHRS and CDR2 YFSETQ. Trimming took off 4 bases at V and 7 bases at J, with 11 bases between the two ends. In DNA, the CDR3 is TGCGCCAGCAGCCCGTCGGGGGTTGAAGCTTTCTTT. Its translation is CASSPSGVEAFF.

V gene TRBV7-2 combines with J gene TRBJ1-1; 9 bases line up with TRBD1. The J segment lost 5 bases and the V segment lost 5 bases, leaving 9 bases of the junction unmatched. The germline gives CDR1 SGHTA, CDR2 FQGNSA. The CDR3 runs 15 residues. This CDR3 is CASSKQGASTTEAFF. The CDR3 coding sequence is TGTGCCAGCAGCAAACAGGGGGCCTCGACGACTGAAGCTTTCTTT.

The chain recombines TRBV6-1 with TRBJ2-3; 8 positions agree with TRBD1. The CDR3 contains 14 residues. With 4 bases clipped from V and 3 bases from J, the junction kept 3 bases outside the gene matches. The germline V gene encodes CDR1 MNHNS and CDR2 SASEGT. The CDR3 protein is CASSARTGTDTQYF. CDR3 nucleotide sequence: TGTGCCAGCAGTGCCCGGACAGGGACAGATACGCAGTATTTT.

The rearrangement joins TRBV6-2 or TRBV6-3 to TRBJ2-5; 8 bases are shared with TRBD2. Germline V gene lookup returns CDR1 MNHEY and CDR2 SVGEGT. The CDR3 loop spans 19 amino acids. With V trimmed by 2 bases and J by 0 bases, 14 bases remained unmatched. CDR3 DNA: TGTGCCAGCAGTTACACGGGAGCCCAAGCGGGGGCCTACCAAGAGACCCAGTACTTC. It encodes CASSYTGAQAGAYQETQYF.

The chain recombines TRBV2 with TRBJ2-7, with 9 bases lining up with TRBD1. The V segment lost 8 bases and the J segment 1 base; nucleotides outside the gene matches: 9. Germline-derived CDR1 and CDR2 are SNHLY and FYNNEI. The CDR3 runs to 15 residues. The CDR3 sequence: CASCRDRALSYEQYV. The CDR3 DNA reads as TGTGCCAGCTGCCGGGACAGGGCGCTATCCTACGAGCAGTACGTC.

This clonotype showed up just a few times. An end of the junction does not agree with germline; a read error may underlie this. This sequence joins TRBV6-1 and TRBJ2-1, with TRBD2 matching 10 bases. The CDR3 length is 14 residues. From germline, CDR1 is MNHNS and CDR2 SASEGT. The CDR3 DNA sequence: TGTGCCAGCAGTGTAGGACTAGCGGCCAATGGGCAGTTCTTC. Its protein is CASSVGLAANGQFF.

The rearrangement uses TRBV7-9 and TRBJ2-5; no reliable D call. V lost 5 bases and J 1 base, leaving 11 bases between the germline ends. The CDR3 is 14 amino acids. Germline V gene lookup returns CDR1 SEHNR and CDR2 FQNEAQ (reference sequence). CDR3 nucleotide sequence: TGTGCCAGCAGCCCGAACTATGTCCAAGAGACCCAGTACTTC. Its protein product is CASSPNYVQETQYF.

CDR3 bases: TGTGCCAGCACCCGAACAGGGGTGGAGACCCAGTACTTC. Translation gives CASTRTGVETQYF. V and J are TRBV5-5 and TRBJ2-5, with 7 bases lining up with TRBD1. V lost 6 bases to trimming and J lost 5 bases; unmatched junction nucleotides: 7. The CDR3 has 13 residues. Germline lookup yields CDR1 SGHKS and CDR2 YYEKEE (reference sequence).

V and J are TRBV5-5 and TRBJ1-1, with a possible D match to TRBD1 (5 bases). Germline values: CDR1 SGHKS, CDR2 YYEKEE (reference sequence). CDR3 length: 12 residues. The ends were cut back, 2 bases at V and 6 bases at J, with 8 bases in the middle. In nucleotides, the CDR3 is TGTGCCAGCAGCTTTCAAGGGGCTGAAGCTTTCTTT. This encodes CASSFQGAEAFF.

This clonotype has more than one count but fewer than ten. The chain is built from TRBV12-3 or TRBV12-4 and TRBJ2-1; 16 bases align to TRBD2. The V gene end was trimmed by 3 bases and the J gene end by 0 bases; junction bases not matched to a gene: 11. CDR3 length: 21 amino acids. CDR3 residues: CASSFRVGTSGGAHSYNEQFF. The CDR3, as DNA: TGTGCCAGCAGTTTCCGTGTTGGGACTAGCGGGGGGGCCCACTCCTACAATGAGCAGTTCTTC.

This clonotype was counted only a few times. The chain joins TRBV20-1 to TRBJ2-3, with TRBD1 as a possible D gene (6 bases). Germline V gene sequence: CDR1 DFQATT, CDR2 SNEGSKA (reference sequence). V was cut by 5 bases and J by 2 bases, with 14 bases left in between. This CDR3 spans 14 amino acids. The CDR3 sequence is CSAQDRDTTDTQYF. The CDR3 bases are TGCAGTGCTCAGGACCGGGACACCACAGATACGCAGTATTTT.

The J gene is TRBJ2-1, the V gene TRBV5-1, with TRBD2 matching over 10 bases. Per germline, CDR1 SGHRS and CDR2 YFSETQ. The CDR3 has 16 residues. Losses at the gene ends were 2 bases for V and 5 bases for J; bases not matched to a gene: 7. The CDR3 DNA is TGCGCCAGCAGCTTCCTCACCGGGACTAGCGACAATGAGCAGTTCTTC. As protein: CASSFLTGTSDNEQFF.

The rearrangement uses TRBV5-1 and TRBJ2-4; the D gene is possibly TRBD2 (5 bases). The CDR3 length is 14 residues. The V end lost 5 bases, the J end lost 7 bases, and 16 bases lay between the germline ends. From germline, CDR1 is SGHRS and CDR2 YFSETQ. CDR3 sequence: CASSEGGRGNIQYF. As DNA, the CDR3 is TGCGCCAGCAGTGAGGGCGGCCGTGGGAACATTCAGTACTTC.

This chain uses TRBV5-1 with TRBJ1-1; possible D gene TRBD1, 5 bases. Trimming removed 0 bases at V and 1 base at J, with 10 bases between. The germline V gene encodes CDR1 SGHRS and CDR2 YFSETQ. The CDR3 is made up of 15 amino acids. CDR3 sequence (DNA): TGCGCCAGCAGCTTGGGGCCCACAGGGAACACTGAAGCTTTCTTT. As protein: CASSLGPTGNTEAFF. Looking up the rest from reference TRBV5-1 and TRBJ1-1 gives the full variable domain: KAGVTQTPRYLIKTRGQQVTLSCSPISGHRSVSWYQQTPGQGLQFLFEYFSETQRNKGNFPGRFSGRQFSNSRSEMNVSTLELGDSALYLCASSLGPTGNTEAFFGQGTRLTVV.

This clonotype was observed a few times. V gene TRBV10-3 combines with J gene TRBJ2-5, with D uncertain. The V gene's germline CDR1 is ENHRY and CDR2 SYGVKD. V gave up 4 bases and J gave up 1 base, with 7 bases separating them. This CDR3 comprises 13 residues. Here the CDR3 reads CAISVTAQETQYF. The CDR3 region has the DNA TGTGCCATCAGTGTTACAGCCCAAGAGACCCAGTACTTC.

There are a few counts of this clonotype. The chain recombines TRBV12-3 or TRBV12-4 with TRBJ2-1; 8 positions agree with TRBD2. Germline trimming cut 3 bases from V and 5 bases from J; bases unmatched to any gene: 9. The CDR3 contains 16 residues. CDR3 sequence (DNA): TGTGCCAGCAGTTTCGCGTTTAGCGGGGTCCACAATGAGCAGTTCTTC. This sequence encodes CASSFAFSGVHNEQFF.

The V and J genes are TRBV6-2 or TRBV6-3 and TRBJ2-7; TRBD2 matches 12 bases. Germline V lookup: CDR1 MNHEY, CDR2 SVGEGT. CDR3 length: 16 residues. The trim removed 2 bases at V and 4 bases at J, leaving 6 bases unmatched. CDR3 DNA sequence: TGTGCCAGCAGTTACCCTACTAGCGGGGGGCCATACGAGCAGTACTTC. Its translation: CASSYPTSGGPYEQYF.

This clonotype was detected many times. The chain couples TRBV29-1 to TRBJ2-1; tentatively, D is TRBD1 (6 bases). Germline values: CDR1 SQVTM, CDR2 ANQGSEA. The CDR3 extends over 14 amino acids. Trimming stripped 3 bases from V and 7 bases from J, with 16 bases between. The CDR3 nucleotides are TGCAGCGTTGAGGTGACAGGTGATCGGAATGAGCAGTTCTTC. Translated: CSVEVTGDRNEQFF.

This clonotype turned up a few times. V gene TRBV12-3 or TRBV12-4 combines with J gene TRBJ1-2; D is possibly TRBD1 (5 bases). The CDR3 is made up of 14 amino acids. V lost 6 bases and J 3 bases, leaving 14 bases between the germline ends. Here the CDR3 DNA reads TGTGCCAGCAGCCCCTCAGGGTTGGACTATGGCTACACCTTC. Its protein product is CASSPSGLDYGYTF.

V and J are TRBV12-5 and TRBJ2-4, with D perhaps TRBD1 (6 bases). The V end lost 8 bases, the J end lost 4 bases, and 9 bases lay between the germline ends. CDR1 and CDR2 (germline): LGHNT, FRNRAP. This CDR3 contains 12 residues. CDR3 amino acids: CASLGQKNIQYF. In DNA form, the CDR3 reads TGTGCTAGTCTAGGACAGAAAAACATTCAGTACTTC.

This clonotype was seen more than once but under ten times. The rearrangement joins TRBV12-3 or TRBV12-4 to TRBJ1-6; a weak D match, TRBD1 (6 bases). V was trimmed by 3 bases and J by 2 bases, leaving 20 bases between them. This CDR3 region has 19 residues. In DNA form, the CDR3 reads TGTGCCAGCAGTTTGTCGTCAAACGGCGGGGGGCCCTATAATTCACCCCTCCACTTT. Amino acids: CASSLSSNGGGPYNSPLHF.

The rearrangement links TRBV4-3 to TRBJ2-1; a possible D gene is TRBD1 (7 bases). The CDR3 is 13 residues long. Germline CDR1 is LGHNA and CDR2 is YSLEER. V was cut by 0 bases and J by 9 bases, with 9 bases left in between. The CDR3 here is CASSQDQGGEQFF. The CDR3 nucleotides read TGCGCCAGCAGCCAAGATCAGGGGGGTGAGCAGTTCTTC.

The V call is TRBV6-1, the J call TRBJ2-3, with TRBD1 as a possible D gene (5 bases). Germline V gene sequence: CDR1 MNHNS, CDR2 SASEGT. Trimming shortened V by 6 bases and J by 0 bases, and 10 bases separated the two germline ends. The CDR3 length is 14 residues. The CDR3 spells CASRWTSSTDTQYF. In DNA, the CDR3 is TGTGCCAGCAGGTGGACAAGTAGCACAGATACGCAGTATTTT.

This chain connects TRBV4-2 to TRBJ2-5; no definite D call. The CDR3 has 14 residues. Germline values: CDR1 LGHNA, CDR2 YNFKEQ. Trimming took off 0 bases at V and 7 bases at J, with 12 bases between the two ends. The CDR3 sequence: CASSQDLASGTQYF. The CDR3 DNA reads TGTGCCAGCAGCCAAGATCTCGCCTCCGGGACCCAGTACTTC.

J is TRBJ2-2 and V is TRBV6-1, with D maybe TRBD1 (7 bases). The CDR3 runs to 17 residues. Trimming pared 4 bases from V and 0 bases from J, leaving 15 bases between. The V gene's germline CDR1 is MNHNS and CDR2 SASEGT. CDR3 residues: CASSAQGGHANTGELFF. The DNA for the CDR3 is TGTGCCAGCAGTGCTCAGGGGGGACACGCGAACACCGGGGAGCTGTTTTTT.

Points on this clonotype: Being one base from a much bigger clone, this may be a read error. The chain links TRBV20-1 to TRBJ1-5; D may be TRBD1 (6 bases). CDR1 is DFQATT and CDR2 is SNEGSKA in the germline V gene (reference sequence). The CDR3 runs 15 residues. CDR3 in amino acids: CSARSSRGPGQPQNF. CDR3 DNA: TGCAGTGCTAGATCCTCCCGGGGGCCGGGTCAGCCCCAGAATTTT.

This clonotype was detected once. V gene TRBV7-7 combines with J gene TRBJ2-2; D might be TRBD1 or TRBD2, each matching 5 bases. Germline-derived CDR1 and CDR2 are SSHAT and FNYEAQ (reference sequence). This CDR3 spans 13 amino acids. Trimming shortened V by 5 bases and J by 6 bases, and 10 bases separated the two germline ends. CDR3 nucleotide sequence: TGTGCCAGCAGCCAACTGGGACCCGGGGAGCTGTTTTTT. Its translation is CASSQLGPGELFF.

The table lists this clonotype with a few counts. The V call is TRBV28, the J call TRBJ2-5; D unclear. The CDR3 length is 12 residues. Germline V gene sequence: CDR1 MDHEN, CDR2 SYDVKM. Trimming removed 6 bases from V and 4 bases from J, with 9 bases in between. CDR3 residues: CASRTLGETQYF. In DNA form, the CDR3 reads TGTGCCAGCAGAACCCTGGGAGAGACCCAGTACTTC.

This clonotype was observed a handful of times. The chain combines TRBV12-3 or TRBV12-4 with TRBJ1-5; a weak D match, TRBD1 (5 bases). The length of the CDR3 is 15 residues. V lost 1 base and J lost 6, with 13 bases in between. The CDR3 spells CASSLGGAGGQPQHF. CDR3 sequence (DNA): TGTGCCAGCAGTTTAGGCGGGGCGGGTGGTCAGCCCCAGCATTTT.

V is TRBV7-2 and J is TRBJ2-3; 7 nucleotides align to TRBD2. The junction had 4 bases not matched to a gene; V was cut back by 1 base and J by 0 bases. This CDR3 has 16 amino acids. Germline loops: CDR1 SGHTA, CDR2 FQGNSA. The DNA of the CDR3 is TGTGCCAGCAGCTTAGAAGGCGGGGGAAGCACAGATACGCAGTATTTT. Amino acid sequence: CASSLEGGGSTDTQYF.